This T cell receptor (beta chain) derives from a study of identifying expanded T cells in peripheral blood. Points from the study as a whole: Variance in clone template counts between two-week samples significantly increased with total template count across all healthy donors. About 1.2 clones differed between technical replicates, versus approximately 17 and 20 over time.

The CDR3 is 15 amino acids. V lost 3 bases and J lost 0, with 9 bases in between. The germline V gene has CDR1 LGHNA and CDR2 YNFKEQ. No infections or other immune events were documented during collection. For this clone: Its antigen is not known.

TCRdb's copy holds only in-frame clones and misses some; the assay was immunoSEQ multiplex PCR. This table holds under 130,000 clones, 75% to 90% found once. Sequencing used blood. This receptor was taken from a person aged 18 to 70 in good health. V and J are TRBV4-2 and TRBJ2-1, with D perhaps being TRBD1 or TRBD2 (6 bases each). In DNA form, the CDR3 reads TGTGCCAGCAGCCAGGGGGGCCGCTCCTACAATGAGCAGTTCTTC. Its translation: CASSQGGRSYNEQFF.